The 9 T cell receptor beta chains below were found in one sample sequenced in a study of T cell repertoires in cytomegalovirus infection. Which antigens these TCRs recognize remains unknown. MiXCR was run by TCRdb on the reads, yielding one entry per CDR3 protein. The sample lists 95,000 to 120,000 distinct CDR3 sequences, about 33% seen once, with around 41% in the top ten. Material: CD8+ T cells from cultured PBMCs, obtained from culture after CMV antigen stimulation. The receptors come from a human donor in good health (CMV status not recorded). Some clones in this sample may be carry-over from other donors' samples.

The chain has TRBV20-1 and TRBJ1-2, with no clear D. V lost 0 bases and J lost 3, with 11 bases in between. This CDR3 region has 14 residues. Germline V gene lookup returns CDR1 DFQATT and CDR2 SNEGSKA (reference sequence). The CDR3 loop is CSARDDGIDYGYTF. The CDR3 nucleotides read TGCAGTGCTAGAGATGACGGGATAGACTATGGCTACACCTTC.

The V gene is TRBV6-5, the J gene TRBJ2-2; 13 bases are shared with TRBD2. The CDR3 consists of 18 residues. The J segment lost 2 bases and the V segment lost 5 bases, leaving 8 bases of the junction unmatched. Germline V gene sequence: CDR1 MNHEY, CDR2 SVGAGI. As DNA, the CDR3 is TGTGCCAGCAGTCCCACCGGACTAGCGGGGGATAACACCGGGGAGCTGTTTTTT. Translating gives CASSPTGLAGDNTGELFF.

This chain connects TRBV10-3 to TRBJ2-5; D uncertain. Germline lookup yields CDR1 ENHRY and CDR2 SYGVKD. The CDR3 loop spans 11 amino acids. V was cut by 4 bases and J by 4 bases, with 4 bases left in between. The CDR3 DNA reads TGTGCCATCAGTGTTGGAGAGACCCAGTACTTC. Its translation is CAISVGETQYF.

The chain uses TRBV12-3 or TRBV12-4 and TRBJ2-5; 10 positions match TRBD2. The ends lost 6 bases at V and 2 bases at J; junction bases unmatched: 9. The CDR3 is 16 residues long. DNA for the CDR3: TGTGCCAGCAGCTCGGTGAGCGGGGGGGCGCAAGAGACCCAGTACTTC. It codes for CASSSVSGGAQETQYF.

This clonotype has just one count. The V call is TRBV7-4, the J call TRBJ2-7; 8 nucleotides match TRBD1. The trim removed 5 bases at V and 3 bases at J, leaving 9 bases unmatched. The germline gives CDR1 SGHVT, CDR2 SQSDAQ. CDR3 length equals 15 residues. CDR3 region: CASSPRQGILYEQYF. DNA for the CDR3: TGTGCCAGCAGCCCCAGACAGGGGATCCTCTACGAGCAGTACTTC.

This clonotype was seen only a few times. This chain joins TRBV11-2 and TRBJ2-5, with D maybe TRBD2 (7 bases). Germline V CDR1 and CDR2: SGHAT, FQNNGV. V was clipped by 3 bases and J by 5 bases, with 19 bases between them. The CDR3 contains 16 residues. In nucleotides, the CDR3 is TGTGCCAGCAGCTTGTCGGGAGGTTGGGGGGCTGAGACCCAGTACTTC. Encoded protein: CASSLSGGWGAETQYF. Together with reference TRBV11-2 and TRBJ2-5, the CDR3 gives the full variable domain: EAGVAQSPRYKIIEKRQSVAFWCNPISGHATLYWYQQILGQGPKLLIQFQNNGVVDDSQLPKDRFSAERLKGVDSTLKIQPAKLEDSAVYLCASSLSGGWGAETQYFGPGTRLLVL.

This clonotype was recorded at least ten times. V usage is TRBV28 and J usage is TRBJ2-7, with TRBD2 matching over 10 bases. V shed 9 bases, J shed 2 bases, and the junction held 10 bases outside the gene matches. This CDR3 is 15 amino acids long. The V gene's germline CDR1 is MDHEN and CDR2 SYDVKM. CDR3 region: CASRISGGPTYEQYF. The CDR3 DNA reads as TGTGCCAGTCGGATTAGCGGGGGGCCGACCTACGAGCAGTACTTC.

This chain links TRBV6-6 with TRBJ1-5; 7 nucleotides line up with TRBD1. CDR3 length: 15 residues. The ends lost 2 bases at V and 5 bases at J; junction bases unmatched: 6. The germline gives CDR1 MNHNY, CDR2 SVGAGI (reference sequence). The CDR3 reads CASSYGGTEDQPQHF. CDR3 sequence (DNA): TGTGCCAGCAGTTACGGAGGGACAGAAGATCAGCCCCAGCATTTT.

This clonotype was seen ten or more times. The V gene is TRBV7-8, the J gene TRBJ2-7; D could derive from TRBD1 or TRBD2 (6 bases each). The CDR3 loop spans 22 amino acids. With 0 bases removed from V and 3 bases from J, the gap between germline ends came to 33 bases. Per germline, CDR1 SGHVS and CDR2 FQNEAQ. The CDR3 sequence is CASSLAPRLVFGLRRGNYEQYF. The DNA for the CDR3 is TGTGCCAGCAGCTTAGCCCCAAGGCTTGTTTTTGGGCTTCGGAGGGGGAACTACGAGCAGTACTTC.